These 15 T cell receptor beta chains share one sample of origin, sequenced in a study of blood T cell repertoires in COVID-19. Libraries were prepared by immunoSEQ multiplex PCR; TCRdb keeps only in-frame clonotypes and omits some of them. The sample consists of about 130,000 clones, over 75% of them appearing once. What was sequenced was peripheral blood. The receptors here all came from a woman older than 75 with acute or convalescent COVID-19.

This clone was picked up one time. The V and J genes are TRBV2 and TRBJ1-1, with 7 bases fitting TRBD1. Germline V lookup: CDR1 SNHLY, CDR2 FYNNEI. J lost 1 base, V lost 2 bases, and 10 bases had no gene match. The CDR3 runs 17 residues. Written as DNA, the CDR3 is TGTGCCAGCAGTGAATTTGCGGGACAGTCTAAGAACACTGAAGCTTTCTTT. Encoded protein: CASSEFAGQSKNTEAFF.

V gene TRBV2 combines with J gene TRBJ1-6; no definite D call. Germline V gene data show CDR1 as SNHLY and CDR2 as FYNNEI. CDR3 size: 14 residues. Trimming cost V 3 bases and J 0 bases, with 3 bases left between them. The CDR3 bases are TGTGCCAGCAGTGAGAGCTCCTATAATTCACCCCTCCACTTT. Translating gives CASSESSYNSPLHF.

Here the CDR3 DNA reads TGTGCCAGCAGTTACCCATCCGGGAACTCCTACGAGCAGTACTTC. It translates to CASSYPSGNSYEQYF. The V gene is TRBV6-6, the J gene TRBJ2-7; D possibly corresponds to TRBD2 (5 bases). The CDR3 is made up of 15 amino acids. Per germline, CDR1 MNHNY and CDR2 SVGAGI (reference sequence). Trimming left V 2 bases short and J 0 bases short, with 11 bases between.

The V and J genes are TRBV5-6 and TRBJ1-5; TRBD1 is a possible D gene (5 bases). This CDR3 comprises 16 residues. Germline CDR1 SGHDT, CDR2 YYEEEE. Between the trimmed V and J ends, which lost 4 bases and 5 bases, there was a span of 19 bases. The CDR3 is CASSTGGGAPDQPQHF. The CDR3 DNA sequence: TGTGCCAGCAGCACTGGGGGGGGAGCGCCGGATCAGCCCCAGCATTTT.

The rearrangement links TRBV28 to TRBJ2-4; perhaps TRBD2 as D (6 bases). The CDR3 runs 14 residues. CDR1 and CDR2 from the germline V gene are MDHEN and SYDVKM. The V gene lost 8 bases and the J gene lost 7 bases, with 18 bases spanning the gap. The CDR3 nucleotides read TGTGCCAGCGGGGGGATAGTCCGCTCGAACATTCAGTACTTC. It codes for CASGGIVRSNIQYF.

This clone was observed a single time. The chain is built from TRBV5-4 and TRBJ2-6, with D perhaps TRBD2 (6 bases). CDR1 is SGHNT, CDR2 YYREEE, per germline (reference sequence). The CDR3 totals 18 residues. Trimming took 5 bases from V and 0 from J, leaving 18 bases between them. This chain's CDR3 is CASSPRGAGRSGANVLTF. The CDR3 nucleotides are TGTGCCAGCAGTCCCCGGGGTGCGGGGCGCTCTGGGGCCAACGTCCTGACTTTC.

This chain's CDR3 is CASSRQGTDTEAFF. CDR3 coding DNA: TGTGCCAGCTCCCGACAGGGAACGGACACTGAAGCTTTCTTT. The gene calls are TRBV18 and TRBJ1-1; 7 nucleotides agree with TRBD1. The J segment lost 3 bases and the V segment lost 6 bases, leaving 7 bases of the junction unmatched. Germline V lookup: CDR1 KGHSH, CDR2 LQKENI. The CDR3 loop spans 14 amino acids.

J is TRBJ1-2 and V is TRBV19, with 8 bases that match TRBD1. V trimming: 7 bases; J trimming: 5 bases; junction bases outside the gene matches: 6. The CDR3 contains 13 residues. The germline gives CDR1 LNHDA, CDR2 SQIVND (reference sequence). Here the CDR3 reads CASNRQGPYGYTF. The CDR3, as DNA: TGTGCCAGTAATAGACAGGGGCCGTATGGCTACACCTTC.

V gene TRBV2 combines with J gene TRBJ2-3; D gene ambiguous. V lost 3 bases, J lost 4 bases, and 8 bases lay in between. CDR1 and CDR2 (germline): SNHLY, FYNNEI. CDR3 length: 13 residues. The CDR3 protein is CASSDGRADTQYF. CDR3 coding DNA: TGTGCCAGCAGTGATGGGCGCGCAGATACGCAGTATTTT.

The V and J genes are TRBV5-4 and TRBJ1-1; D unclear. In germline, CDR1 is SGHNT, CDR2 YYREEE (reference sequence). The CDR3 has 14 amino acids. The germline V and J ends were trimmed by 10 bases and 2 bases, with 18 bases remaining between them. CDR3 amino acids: CAGQAATGNTEAFF. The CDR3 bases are TGTGCCGGGCAGGCTGCGACGGGAAACACTGAAGCTTTCTTT.

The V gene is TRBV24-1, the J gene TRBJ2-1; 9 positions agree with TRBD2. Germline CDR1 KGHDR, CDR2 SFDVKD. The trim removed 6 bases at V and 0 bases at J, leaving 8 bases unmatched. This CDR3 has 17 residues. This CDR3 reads CATSSASGASSYNEQFF. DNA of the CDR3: TGTGCCACCAGTAGCGCTAGCGGGGCCAGCTCCTACAATGAGCAGTTCTTC.

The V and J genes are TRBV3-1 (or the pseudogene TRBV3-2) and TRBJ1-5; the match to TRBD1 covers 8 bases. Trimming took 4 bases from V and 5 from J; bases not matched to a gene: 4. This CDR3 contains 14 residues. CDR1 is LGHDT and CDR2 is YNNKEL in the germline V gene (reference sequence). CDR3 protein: CASSLGQGDQPQHF. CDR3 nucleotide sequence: TGTGCCAGCAGCCTTGGACAGGGCGATCAGCCCCAGCATTTT.

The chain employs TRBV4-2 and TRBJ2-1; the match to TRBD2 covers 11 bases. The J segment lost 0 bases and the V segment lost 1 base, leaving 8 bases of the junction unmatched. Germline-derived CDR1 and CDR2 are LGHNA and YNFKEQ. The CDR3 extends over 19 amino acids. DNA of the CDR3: TGTGCCAGCAGCCAAGTTGCGACTAGCGGGGTTAGCTCCTACAATGAGCAGTTCTTC. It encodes CASSQVATSGVSSYNEQFF.

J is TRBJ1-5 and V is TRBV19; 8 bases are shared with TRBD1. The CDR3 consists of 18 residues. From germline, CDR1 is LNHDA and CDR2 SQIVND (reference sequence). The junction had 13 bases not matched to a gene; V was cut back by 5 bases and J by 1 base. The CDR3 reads CASSLRGRDIGSNQPQHF. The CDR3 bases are TGTGCCAGTAGTCTCAGGGGGCGGGATATTGGGAGCAATCAGCCCCAGCATTTT.

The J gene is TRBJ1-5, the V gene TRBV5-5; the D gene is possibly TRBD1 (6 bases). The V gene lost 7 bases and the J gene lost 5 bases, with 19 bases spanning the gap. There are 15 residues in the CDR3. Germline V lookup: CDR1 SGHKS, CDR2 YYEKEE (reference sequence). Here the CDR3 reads CASRTAPSQDQPQHF. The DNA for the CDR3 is TGTGCCAGCCGGACAGCACCTAGCCAAGATCAGCCCCAGCATTTT.